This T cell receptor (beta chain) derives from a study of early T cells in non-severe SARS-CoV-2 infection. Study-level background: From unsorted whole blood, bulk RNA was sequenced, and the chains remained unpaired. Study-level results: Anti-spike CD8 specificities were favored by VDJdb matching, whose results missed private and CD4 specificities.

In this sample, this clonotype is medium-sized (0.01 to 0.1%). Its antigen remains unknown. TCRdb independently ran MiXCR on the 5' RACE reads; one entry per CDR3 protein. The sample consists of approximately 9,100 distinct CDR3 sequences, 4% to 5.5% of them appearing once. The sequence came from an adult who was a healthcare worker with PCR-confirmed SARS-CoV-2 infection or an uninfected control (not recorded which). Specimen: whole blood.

As DNA, the CDR3 is TGTGCCACCAGCCGGGACAGCTCTAGCACAGATACGCAGTATTTT. Translated, it gives CATSRDSSSTDTQYF. The J gene is TRBJ2-3, the V gene TRBV15; 7 bases match TRBD1. Germline V gene data show CDR1 as LNHNV and CDR2 as YYDKDF (reference sequence). With 5 bases clipped from V and 0 bases from J, the junction kept 5 bases outside the gene matches. This CDR3 region has 15 residues.